The subject of this entry is one TCR beta chain. In Seattle, patients joined the study during active infection and were tracked longitudinally. This entry belongs to a study of blood T cell repertoires in COVID-19. Study as a whole: COVID-19 samples from acute and convalescent phases originated in the United States, Italy and Spain.

Original analysis: How many nucleated cells were present was estimated from reference gene primer amplification. Assay used: immunoSEQ multiplex PCR; TCRdb lists only in-frame clones, some missing. V and J calls and clone size are as listed in that table; D and trimming were resolved from the DNA. Of some 180,000 clones in the sample, roughly 76% were seen once. This CDR3 is built from 14 residues. The germline V gene encodes CDR1 SGHDN and CDR2 FVKESK. The trim removed 4 bases at V and 5 bases at J, leaving 5 bases unmatched. The specimen was peripheral blood. The TCR originated in a woman aged 40 to 50 with COVID-19, enrolled during active disease. The V gene is TRBV14, the J gene TRBJ2-3, with 8 bases matching TRBD1. CDR3 bases: TGTGCCAGCAGCCTGGACAGGGTAATAGATACGCAGTATTTT. It codes for CASSLDRVIDTQYF.